The present T cell receptor beta chain was sequenced within a study of beta chain features in type 1 diabetes. Study conclusions and caveats: Patients with Type 1 diabetes showed moderately but significantly shorter TCRB CDR3s in all four CD4+ subsets.

The isolated RNA, all of it, was reverse transcribed, so expressed TCRB transcripts were what got sequenced. Here immunoSEQ multiplex PCR was the method, and the copy in TCRdb shows in-frame clones only, minus some. The table lists a few hundred thousand clones, about 14% of them singletons. This clone showed up just once. Its antigen is currently unknown. This CDR3 region has 16 residues. CDR1 SGDLS and CDR2 YYNGEE come from the germline V gene. V shed 0 bases, J shed 5 bases, and the junction held 5 bases outside the gene matches. Sequences were obtained from naive CD4+ T cells from blood. This chain connects TRBV9 to TRBJ2-5; 12 positions agree with TRBD2. The clonotype was recovered from a man younger than 40 with type 1 diabetes. The CDR3 sequence is CASSVEASGGVETQYF. Written as DNA, the CDR3 is TGTGCCAGCAGCGTAGAAGCTAGCGGGGGGGTGGAGACCCAGTACTTC. Full variable domain (missing parts from reference TRBV9 and TRBJ2-5): DSGVTQTPKHLITATGQRVTLRCSPRSGDLSVYWYQQSLDQGLQFLIQYYNGEERAKGNILERFSAQQFPDLHSELNLSSLELGDSALYFCASSVEASGGVETQYFGPGTRLLVL.